These 22 T cell receptor beta chains were all obtained from the same sample, sequenced in a study of blood T cell repertoires in COVID-19. TCRdb keeps only in-frame clones here, not all; method: immunoSEQ multiplex PCR. The sample lists 200,000 to 300,000 clones, around 84% occurring once. Sequencing was performed on peripheral blood. The receptors shown here come from a woman between 55 and 75 years old with COVID-19, enrolled during active disease.

The chain has TRBV14 and TRBJ2-6, with D possibly TRBD1 on 5 matching bases. CDR3 length: 15 residues. CDR1 and CDR2 from the germline V gene are SGHDN and FVKESK. V dropped 8 bases and J dropped 0 bases, with 11 bases sitting between them. CDR3 amino acids: CASPKGPSGANVLTF. As DNA, the CDR3 is TGTGCCAGCCCCAAGGGGCCCTCTGGGGCCAACGTCCTGACTTTC.

The chain employs TRBV10-1 and TRBJ2-1, with 11 bases lining up with TRBD2. Germline V gives CDR1 WNHNN, CDR2 SYGVQD (reference sequence). The ends lost 2 bases at V and 7 bases at J; junction bases unmatched: 16. This CDR3 comprises 19 residues. The CDR3 spells CASSEPPSGRTPWRNEQFF. CDR3 DNA: TGCGCCAGCAGTGAGCCCCCTAGCGGGAGGACCCCATGGAGGAATGAGCAGTTCTTC.

The rearrangement uses TRBV19 and TRBJ1-5; 7 bases match TRBD1. The junction had 9 bases not matched to a gene; V was cut back by 6 bases and J by 4 bases. The CDR3 length is 15 residues. CDR1 LNHDA and CDR2 SQIVND come from the germline V gene (reference sequence). CDR3 protein: CASSRGTATNQPQHF. The CDR3 nucleotides read TGTGCCAGTAGCAGGGGGACGGCAACTAATCAGCCCCAGCATTTT. Together with reference TRBV19 and TRBJ1-5, the CDR3 gives the full variable domain: DGGITQSPKYLFRKEGQNVTLSCEQNLNHDAMYWYRQDPGQGLRLIYYSQIVNDFQKGDIAEGYSVSREKKESFPLTVTSAQKNPTAFYLCASSRGTATNQPQHFGDGTRLSIL.

The V and J genes are TRBV13 and TRBJ2-2, with 7 bases aligning to TRBD1. After removal of 6 bases from V and 0 bases from J, the junction contained 4 bases not matched to a gene. The CDR3 has 15 amino acids. The germline V gene has CDR1 PRHDT and CDR2 FYEKMQ (reference sequence). The CDR3 DNA reads as TGTGCCAGCAGAGGTGACAGGGCGAACACCGGGGAGCTGTTTTTT. Protein: CASRGDRANTGELFF.

The chain combines TRBV19 with TRBJ2-5; 8 positions match TRBD2. Per the germline V gene, CDR1 is LNHDA and CDR2 is SQIVND (reference sequence). This CDR3 region has 14 residues. The V and J ends lost 8 bases and 5 bases, in that order; junction bases with no gene match: 10. CDR3 sequence (DNA): TGTGCCAGTTCCGGGGGGGGCTCCGCCGAGACCCAGTACTTC. This gives the protein CASSGGGSAETQYF.

The rearrangement joins TRBV7-2 to TRBJ1-5, with no clear D. The V end was cut by 5 bases, the J end by 0 bases, with 8 bases between. Germline assignment: CDR1 SGHTA and CDR2 FQGNSA. This CDR3 is built from 14 residues. This CDR3 reads CASSGGYSNQPQHF. DNA of the CDR3: TGTGCCAGCAGCGGAGGTTATAGCAATCAGCCCCAGCATTTT.

The chain employs TRBV6-4 and TRBJ2-7; 9 bases fit TRBD2. Trimming took 2 bases from V and 9 from J; bases not matched to a gene: 5. Germline lookup yields CDR1 MRHNA and CDR2 SNTAGT. The CDR3 runs to 13 residues. The CDR3 is CASSDETSGPQYF. CDR3 nucleotide sequence: TGTGCCAGCAGTGACGAGACTAGCGGACCGCAGTACTTC.

J is TRBJ1-5 and V is TRBV6-5; D is perhaps TRBD1 (6 bases). Trimming removed 2 bases at V and 4 bases at J, with 9 bases between. The CDR3 is 14 residues long. Germline lookup yields CDR1 MNHEY and CDR2 SVGAGI. Here the CDR3 reads CASSYRGGNQPQHF. CDR3 sequence (DNA): TGTGCCAGCAGTTACCGAGGGGGAAATCAGCCCCAGCATTTT.

The CDR3 bases are TGCGCCAGCAGCCAAGAGGCGTTCAGGGGCGCGATGAGGGACGCTTTCTTT. Amino acid sequence: CASSQEAFRGAMRDAFF. This chain connects TRBV4-3 to TRBJ1-1; a possible D gene is TRBD1 (6 bases). Germline assignment: CDR1 LGHNA and CDR2 YSLEER. The V end was cut by 0 bases, the J end by 11 bases, with 25 bases between. The CDR3 loop spans 17 amino acids.

For this clone: The sample carries other DNA sequences with the same CDR3. The chain employs TRBV28 and TRBJ2-1; no reliable D call. CDR1 and CDR2 (germline): MDHEN, SYDVKM. Trimming removed 3 bases from V and 1 base from J, with 7 bases in between. There are 14 residues in the CDR3. In nucleotides, the CDR3 is TGTGCCAGCAGTTTCCGCGGATCCTACAATGAGCAGTTCTTC. Protein sequence: CASSFRGSYNEQFF.

The rearrangement joins TRBV25-1 to TRBJ1-2; D may be TRBD1 (6 bases). There are 14 residues in the CDR3. The V gene lost 3 bases and the J gene lost 3 bases, with 11 bases spanning the gap. CDR1 MGHDK and CDR2 SYGVNS come from the germline V gene. CDR3 nucleotide sequence: TGTGCCAGCAGTGATTTGGGACAAGACTATGGCTACACCTTC. It yields the protein CASSDLGQDYGYTF.

The chain recombines TRBV2 with TRBJ2-3; D is perhaps TRBD2 (5 bases). The CDR3 consists of 12 residues. V lost 6 bases and J lost 4, with 8 bases in between. From germline, CDR1 is SNHLY and CDR2 FYNNEI. CDR3 coding DNA: TGTGCCAGCAGGACGGGGTCAGATACGCAGTATTTT. Its protein product is CASRTGSDTQYF. Using reference TRBV2 and TRBJ2-3 for the parts outside the CDR3, the full variable domain is EPEVTQTPSHQVTQMGQEVILRCVPISNHLYFYWYRQILGQKVEFLVSFYNNEISEKSEIFDDQFSVERPDGSNFTLKIRSTKLEDSAMYFCASRTGSDTQYFGPGTRLTVL.

The chain carries TRBV4-1 and TRBJ1-5; TRBD1 matches at 8 bases. With V trimmed by 1 base and J by 7 bases, 9 bases remained unmatched. CDR1 MGHRA and CDR2 YSYEKL come from the germline V gene. The CDR3 covers 16 residues. CDR3 coding DNA: TGCGCCAGCAGCCAAGTTGGACAGGGAGGTGGGCAGCCCCAGCATTTT. Its translation is CASSQVGQGGGQPQHF.

This chain uses TRBV7-3 with TRBJ2-3, with 8 bases aligning to TRBD2. The length of the CDR3 is 14 residues. Germline V gives CDR1 SGHTA, CDR2 FQGTGA. Germline trimming cut 10 bases from V and 3 bases from J; bases unmatched to any gene: 9. Written as DNA, the CDR3 is TGTGCCACCCGAGCGGGAGCGGGGACAGATACGCAGTATTTT. Translation gives CATRAGAGTDTQYF.

The V call is TRBV7-2, the J call TRBJ2-1; TRBD2 matches 9 bases. There are 17 residues in the CDR3. J lost 2 bases, V lost 1 base, and 6 bases had no gene match. Germline-derived CDR1 and CDR2 are SGHTA and FQGNSA. Written as DNA, the CDR3 is TGTGCCAGCAGCTTAGTGATGCTAGCGGGAACCTACAATGAGCAGTTCTTC. Its protein product is CASSLVMLAGTYNEQFF.

This clone appeared a few times. As DNA, the CDR3 is TGTGCCAGCAGTGATAGGGCTAGCGGGACCCAGTTCTCCTACAATGAGCAGTTCTTC. It translates to CASSDRASGTQFSYNEQFF. The chain recombines TRBV6-1 with TRBJ2-1; 9 bases line up with TRBD2. The CDR3 runs to 19 residues. Per the germline V gene, CDR1 is MNHNS and CDR2 is SASEGT. V was pared by 3 bases and J by 0 bases, with 12 bases of the junction left unmatched.

This chain connects TRBV5-5 to TRBJ1-6; TRBD1 aligns across 7 bases. The CDR3 has 13 residues. The trim removed 4 bases at V and 7 bases at J, leaving 2 bases unmatched. Germline-derived CDR1 and CDR2 are SGHKS and YYEKEE (reference sequence). The CDR3 sequence: CASSQTGNSPLHF. The CDR3 coding sequence is TGTGCCAGCAGCCAGACAGGGAATTCACCCCTCCACTTT.

The genes are TRBV30 and TRBJ2-3; 10 bases map to TRBD2. Per germline, CDR1 GTSNPN and CDR2 SVGIG (reference sequence). The ends lost 4 bases at V and 4 bases at J; junction bases unmatched: 11. This CDR3 is built from 16 residues. The CDR3 nucleotides are TGTGCCTGGACGGATAGACTAGCGGGCGGACCAGATACGCAGTATTTT. Translated: CAWTDRLAGGPDTQYF.

The chain combines TRBV7-2 with TRBJ1-2; D is possibly TRBD1 (6 bases). Germline CDR1 SGHTA, CDR2 FQGNSA. V lost 5 bases and J 2 bases, leaving 15 bases between the germline ends. The CDR3 extends over 15 amino acids. CDR3 sequence (DNA): TGTGCCAGCAGCCGGCCCTTGACAGGAAACTATGGCTACACCTTC. Protein product: CASSRPLTGNYGYTF. Full variable domain (rest looked up from reference TRBV7-2 and TRBJ1-2): GAGVSQSPSNKVTEKGKDVELRCDPISGHTALYWYRQSLGQGLEFLIYFQGNSAPDKSGLPSDRFSAERTGGSVSTLTIQRTQQEDSAVYLCASSRPLTGNYGYTFGSGTRLTVV.

This chain connects TRBV6-5 to TRBJ1-2; 8 nucleotides match TRBD1. The V and J ends lost 5 bases and 4 bases, in that order; junction bases with no gene match: 9. The CDR3 spans 15 residues. Germline CDR1 MNHEY, CDR2 SVGAGI. DNA for the CDR3: TGTGCCAGCAGTCCCCCGGACAGGGAGGGCTATGGCTACACCTTC. Protein sequence: CASSPPDREGYGYTF.

V and J are TRBV19 and TRBJ1-1; 10 bases align to TRBD1. Germline V CDR1 and CDR2: LNHDA, SQIVND (reference sequence). CDR3 size: 13 residues. Trimming took 4 bases from V and 4 from J; bases not matched to a gene: 0. The CDR3 is CASSRTGGTEAFF. CDR3 coding DNA: TGTGCCAGTAGTAGGACAGGGGGCACTGAAGCTTTCTTT.

The rearrangement links TRBV9 to TRBJ2-1; a weak D match, TRBD2 (6 bases). From germline, CDR1 is SGDLS and CDR2 YYNGEE. This CDR3 has 16 amino acids. V shed 0 bases and J shed 0 bases, with 10 bases lying between them. In DNA, the CDR3 is TGTGCCAGCAGCGTAGGAGCGGGTTCCTCCTACAATGAGCAGTTCTTC. It specifies CASSVGAGSSYNEQFF.